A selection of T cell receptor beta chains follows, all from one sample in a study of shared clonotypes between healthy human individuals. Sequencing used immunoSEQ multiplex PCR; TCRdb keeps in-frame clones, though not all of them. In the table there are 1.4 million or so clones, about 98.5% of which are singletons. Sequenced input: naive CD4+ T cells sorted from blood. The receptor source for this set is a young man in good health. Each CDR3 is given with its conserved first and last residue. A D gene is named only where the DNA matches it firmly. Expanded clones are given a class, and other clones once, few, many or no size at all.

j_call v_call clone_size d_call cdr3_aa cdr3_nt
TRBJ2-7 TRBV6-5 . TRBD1 CASSIDRGRSYEQYF TGTGCCAGCAGTATCGACAGGGGAAGGAGCTACGAGCAGTACTTC
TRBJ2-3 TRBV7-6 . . CASSQVAGSTDTQYF TGTGCCAGCAGCCAGGTTGCGGGAAGCACAGATACGCAGTATTTT
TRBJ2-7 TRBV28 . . CASSLGPNYEQYF TGTGCCAGCAGTTTAGGACCTAACTACGAGCAGTACTTC
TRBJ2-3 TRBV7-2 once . CASSLFIKTASTDTQYF TGTGCCAGCAGCTTATTTATCAAGACAGCTAGCACAGATACGCAGTATTTT
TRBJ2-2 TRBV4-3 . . CASSQDPLAPGELFF TGCGCCAGCAGCCAAGATCCCCTCGCGCCTGGGGAGCTGTTTTTT
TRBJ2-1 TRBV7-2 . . CASSFLAYNEQFF TGTGCCAGCAGCTTCCTAGCCTACAATGAGCAGTTCTTC
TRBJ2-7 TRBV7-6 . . CASSYGLHSYEQYF TGTGCCAGCAGCTACGGACTACACTCCTACGAGCAGTACTTC
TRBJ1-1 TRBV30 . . CAWSGRIRGGLVSNTEAFF TGTGCCTGGAGTGGCCGCATAAGGGGCGGCCTCGTCTCGAACACTGAAGCTTTCTTT
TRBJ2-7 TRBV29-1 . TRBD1 CSVEGQGVHEQYF TGCAGCGTTGAGGGACAGGGGGTCCACGAGCAGTACTTC
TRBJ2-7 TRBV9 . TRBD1 CASSQGASYEQYF TGTGCCAGCAGCCAGGGGGCATCCTACGAGCAGTACTTC
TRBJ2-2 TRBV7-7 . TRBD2 CASSLARGTSPGELFF TGTGCTAGCAGCTTAGCGCGGGGGACTAGCCCCGGGGAGCTGTTTTTT
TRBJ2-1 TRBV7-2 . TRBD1 CASSHRGSEQFF TGTGCCAGCAGCCACAGGGGGAGTGAGCAGTTCTTC
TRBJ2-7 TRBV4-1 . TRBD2 CASSQASSASGVSSYEQYF TGCGCCAGCAGCCAAGCAAGTTCGGCTAGCGGGGTTAGCTCCTACGAGCAGTACTTC
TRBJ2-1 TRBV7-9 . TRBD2 CASSLGLAGSYNEQFF TGTGCCAGCAGCTTAGGACTAGCGGGCTCCTACAATGAGCAGTTCTTC
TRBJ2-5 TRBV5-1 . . CASSPGVQGVGETQYF TGCGCCAGCAGCCCAGGGGTCCAGGGCGTAGGAGAGACCCAGTACTTC
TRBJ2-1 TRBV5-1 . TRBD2 CASSLLLAGNNEQFF TGCGCCAGCAGCTTGTTACTAGCGGGCAACAATGAGCAGTTCTTC
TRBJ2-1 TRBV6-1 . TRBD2 CASGLAGNNEQFF TGTGCCAGCGGACTAGCGGGAAACAATGAGCAGTTCTTC